One sample yielded the 32 T cell receptor beta chains listed below, sequenced in a study of T cell responses to AZD1222 COVID-19 vaccine. Repertoires were generated with immunoSEQ multiplex PCR, while TCRdb's copy carries only in-frame clones and drops some. This repertoire shows 85,000 to 100,000 clones, about nine tenths found once; its top ten account for roughly 10%. The specimen was peripheral blood, collected on day 0 of AZD1222 vaccination. These receptors originate from an adult in good health.

Here the CDR3 reads CASSTGLGLNTEAFF. The CDR3 DNA is TGTGCCAGCAGCACAGGGTTGGGATTGAACACTGAAGCTTTCTTT. This chain connects TRBV6-5 to TRBJ1-1; TRBD1 is a possible D gene (6 bases). Germline-derived CDR1 and CDR2 are MNHEY and SVGAGI. The germline V and J ends were trimmed by 6 bases and 0 bases, with 14 bases remaining between them. The CDR3 sequence is 15 residues long.

The chain carries TRBV10-3 and TRBJ2-7; D not resolved. Trimming cost V 3 bases and J 6 bases, with 9 bases left between them. Germline CDR1 is ENHRY and CDR2 is SYGVKD. CDR3 length equals 12 residues. The CDR3 nucleotides read TGTGCCATCAGTGAAATAGTTGGCGAGCAGTACTTC. Its protein product is CAISEIVGEQYF.

The chain couples TRBV12-5 to TRBJ2-7, with D unclear. Trimming removed 4 bases from V and 3 bases from J, with 13 bases in between. The CDR3 contains 14 residues. CDR1 and CDR2 from the germline V gene are LGHNT and FRNRAP. The CDR3 DNA sequence: TGTGCTAGTGGTTCCCTGGTAGGCCGCTACGAGCAGTACTTC. Amino acid sequence: CASGSLVGRYEQYF.

V usage is TRBV27 and J usage is TRBJ2-1, with TRBD1 matching over 8 bases. The CDR3 contains 16 residues. V lost 7 bases, J lost 0 bases, and 8 bases stayed unmatched. Germline assignment: CDR1 MNHEY and CDR2 SMNVEV (reference sequence). CDR3 bases: TGTGCCAGCACAAGCGTACAGGGGGGCTCCTACAATGAGCAGTTCTTC. This sequence encodes CASTSVQGGSYNEQFF.

The chain joins TRBV7-2 to TRBJ2-3; D not certain. V shed 5 bases and J shed 10 bases, with 13 bases lying between them. The CDR3 is 12 residues long. The germline V gene encodes CDR1 SGHTA and CDR2 FQGNSA. The CDR3 DNA reads as TGTGCCAGCAGCCCAGGAGCCCCTGCGCAGTATTTT. Translation: CASSPGAPAQYF. Combining the CDR3 with reference TRBV7-2 and TRBJ2-3 gives the whole variable domain GAGVSQSPSNKVTEKGKDVELRCDPISGHTALYWYRQSLGQGLEFLIYFQGNSAPDKSGLPSDRFSAERTGGSVSTLTIQRTQQEDSAVYLCASSPGAPAQYFGPGTRLTVL.

This clone was recorded once. The chain carries TRBV19 and TRBJ1-6; 7 bases fit TRBD1. After removal of 3 bases from V and 10 bases from J, the junction contained 6 bases not matched to a gene. CDR3 length: 14 residues. CDR1 is LNHDA, CDR2 SQIVND, per germline (reference sequence). The CDR3 bases are TGTGCCAGTAGTATCGGCAGGGGGTGGTCACCCCTCCACTTT. Residues: CASSIGRGWSPLHF.

This clone showed up just once. The chain carries TRBV29-1 and TRBJ2-7; 12 bases fit TRBD2. Germline V lookup: CDR1 SQVTM, CDR2 ANQGSEA. Trimming cost V 6 bases and J 1 base; bases outside gene matches: 7. The CDR3 runs to 15 residues. The CDR3: CSVTGTSGSSYEQYF. DNA of the CDR3: TGCAGCGTGACCGGGACTAGCGGGTCATCCTACGAGCAGTACTTC.

J is TRBJ2-3 and V is TRBV7-8; D gene unclear. The germline V gene has CDR1 SGHVS and CDR2 FQNEAQ. This CDR3 has 14 amino acids. Trimming took off 3 bases at V and 10 bases at J, with 17 bases between the two ends. This CDR3 reads CASSFSAGRGSQYF. The CDR3 DNA follows: TGTGCCAGCAGCTTTTCGGCAGGCCGTGGTTCGCAGTATTTT.

V usage is TRBV6-5 and J usage is TRBJ2-7; D might be TRBD1 (5 bases). Trimming took 7 bases from V and 6 from J, leaving 16 bases between them. Germline CDR1 is MNHEY and CDR2 is SVGAGI. This CDR3 is 13 amino acids long. This CDR3 is CASNGRATSEQYF. CDR3 sequence (DNA): TGTGCCAGCAATGGCAGGGCCACCTCCGAGCAGTACTTC.

This clone was picked up a small number of times. The J gene is TRBJ1-5, the V gene TRBV28, with D possibly being TRBD1 (6 bases). Germline values: CDR1 MDHEN, CDR2 SYDVKM. The ends were cut back, 8 bases at V and 3 bases at J, with 20 bases in the middle. The CDR3 is 16 amino acids. Written as DNA, the CDR3 is TGTGCCAGCTCCACCCGGACAGTGGGGAACAATCAGCCCCAGCATTTT. This encodes CASSTRTVGNNQPQHF.

The V gene is TRBV7-9, the J gene TRBJ1-1; 7 nucleotides match TRBD1. CDR3 size: 14 residues. The germline CDR1 and CDR2 sequences are SEHNR and FQNEAQ (reference sequence). Trimming removed 2 bases from V and 0 bases from J; junction bases left unmatched: 0. In DNA form, the CDR3 reads TGTGCCAGCAGCTTACAGGGGGTGAACACTGAAGCTTTCTTT. This codes for CASSLQGVNTEAFF.

V and J are TRBV10-3 and TRBJ2-2, with unresolved D. The CDR3 totals 16 residues. Per the germline V gene, CDR1 is ENHRY and CDR2 is SYGVKD. Deletions cut 0 bases from V and 4 bases from J, with 12 bases between. The chain's CDR3 is CAISESPTDGTGELFF. The CDR3 DNA reads TGTGCCATCAGTGAGTCTCCGACTGACGGCACCGGGGAGCTGTTTTTT.

V gene TRBV3-1 (or the pseudogene TRBV3-2) combines with J gene TRBJ1-1; D unresolved. Trimming stripped 3 bases from V and 7 bases from J, with 9 bases between. The CDR3 extends over 12 amino acids. CDR1 and CDR2 from the germline V gene are LGHDT and YNNKEL (reference sequence). CDR3 region: CASSHSGNEAFF. Written as DNA, the CDR3 is TGTGCCAGCAGCCATTCAGGAAATGAAGCTTTCTTT.

This rearrangement joins TRBV6-4 to TRBJ2-3; a possible D gene is TRBD2 (6 bases). V lost 4 bases to trimming and J lost 9 bases, with 17 bases between them. The CDR3 has 14 amino acids. Germline V gene sequence: CDR1 MRHNA, CDR2 SNTAGT. The CDR3 region is CASSVVGGEDTQYF. CDR3 DNA sequence: TGTGCCAGCAGTGTTGTGGGGGGAGAGGACACGCAGTATTTT.

The chain has TRBV5-1 and TRBJ2-7, with TRBD2 matching over 7 bases. Trimming removed 4 bases from V and 1 base from J; junction bases left unmatched: 11. The germline V gene encodes CDR1 SGHRS and CDR2 YFSETQ. The CDR3 has 16 amino acids. Written as DNA, the CDR3 is TGCGCCAGCAGCGCGTGGGGGGGTAGAAGTTCCTACGAGCAGTACTTC. As protein: CASSAWGGRSSYEQYF.

This clone was found a few times. This rearrangement joins TRBV27 to TRBJ1-2, with a weak D call TRBD1 (5 bases). With 6 bases removed from V and 1 base from J, the gap between germline ends came to 15 bases. CDR1 and CDR2 from the germline V gene are MNHEY and SMNVEV (reference sequence). This CDR3 has 15 residues. For the CDR3, the DNA is TGTGCCAGCAGCCGAAGACCGACAGATAACTATGGCTACACCTTC. Protein sequence: CASSRRPTDNYGYTF.

The genes are TRBV9 and TRBJ1-2, with D possibly being TRBD1 (5 bases). The germline gives CDR1 SGDLS, CDR2 YYNGEE. Trimming pared 4 bases from V and 3 bases from J, leaving 19 bases between. This CDR3 contains 16 residues. CDR3 bases: TGTGCCAGCAGCCCGAGAGAGGGGCGGAACGACTATGGCTACACCTTC. This sequence encodes CASSPREGRNDYGYTF.

The chain joins TRBV6-5 to TRBJ2-7; D remains unclear. Trimming shortened V by 6 bases and J by 2 bases, and 8 bases separated the two germline ends. Germline CDR1 and CDR2: MNHEY and SVGAGI. The CDR3 has 12 amino acids. CDR3 nucleotides: TGTGCCAGCAGCCCCTGGGCCTACGAGCAGTACTTC. Amino acid sequence: CASSPWAYEQYF.

The gene calls are TRBV7-2 and TRBJ1-1; D unresolved. Germline CDR1 SGHTA, CDR2 FQGNSA. The CDR3 length is 15 residues. Trimming removed 1 base from V and 5 bases from J, with 14 bases in between. The CDR3 DNA follows: TGTGCCAGCAGCTTAGTTTTCCCTACCGGGACTGAAGCTTTCTTT. This gives the protein CASSLVFPTGTEAFF.

This clone was seen once. V is TRBV4-1 and J is TRBJ1-2; 12 positions agree with TRBD1. The germline CDR1 and CDR2 sequences are MGHRA and YSYEKL. The CDR3 has 17 residues. V lost 0 bases to trimming and J lost 8 bases; unmatched junction nucleotides: 10. Here the CDR3 DNA reads TGCGCCAGCAGCCAAGATAGTGGGACAGGGGGCGTATTAGGCTACACCTTC. This gives the protein CASSQDSGTGGVLGYTF.

This chain joins TRBV9 and TRBJ1-1; no definite D call. The CDR3 consists of 14 residues. CDR1 is SGDLS and CDR2 is YYNGEE in the germline V gene. Trimming took off 4 bases at V and 0 bases at J, with 10 bases between the two ends. The CDR3 nucleotides read TGTGCCAGCAGCACGCAGGTCATGAACACTGAAGCTTTCTTT. Translating gives CASSTQVMNTEAFF.

The V and J genes are TRBV7-2 and TRBJ1-2, with 10 bases aligning to TRBD1. V lost 5 bases to trimming and J lost 13 bases; unmatched junction nucleotides: 13. This CDR3 comprises 14 residues. The germline V gene has CDR1 SGHTA and CDR2 FQGNSA. CDR3 in amino acids: CASSPHGGQGWFTF. The CDR3, as DNA: TGTGCCAGCAGCCCCCATGGGGGACAGGGGTGGTTCACCTTC. The full variable domain, its missing parts supplied by reference TRBV7-2 and TRBJ1-2, is GAGVSQSPSNKVTEKGKDVELRCDPISGHTALYWYRQSLGQGLEFLIYFQGNSAPDKSGLPSDRFSAERTGGSVSTLTIQRTQQEDSAVYLCASSPHGGQGWFTFGSGTRLTVV.

The sample holds one count of this clone. The genes are TRBV14 and TRBJ2-1; D tentatively fits TRBD1 or TRBD2 (5 bases each). The germline CDR1 and CDR2 sequences are SGHDN and FVKESK. The CDR3 totals 18 residues. V was clipped by 3 bases and J by 3 bases, with 21 bases between them. The CDR3 is CASSHHAPGRLNYNEQFF. DNA for the CDR3: TGTGCCAGCAGCCATCATGCGCCGGGACGGCTGAACTACAATGAGCAGTTCTTC.

The chain employs TRBV28 and TRBJ1-5; D may be TRBD1 (5 bases). The CDR3 consists of 13 residues. Trimming shortened V by 5 bases and J by 7 bases, and 12 bases separated the two germline ends. The germline V gene encodes CDR1 MDHEN and CDR2 SYDVKM. DNA for the CDR3: TGTGCCAGCAGTGGCAGGGTAGACCAGCCCCAGCATTTT. This sequence encodes CASSGRVDQPQHF.

This clone was seen many times. The rearrangement joins TRBV25-1 to TRBJ1-6; D remains ambiguous. The CDR3 is 14 residues long. V lost 3 bases, J lost 8 bases, and 11 bases lay in between. Germline V CDR1 and CDR2: MGHDK, SYGVNS. This CDR3 reads CASSEEGTYSPLHF. In DNA form, the CDR3 reads TGTGCCAGCAGTGAGGAGGGAACATATTCACCCCTCCACTTT.

This clone was seen a single time. The chain joins TRBV29-1 to TRBJ1-5, with D hard to call. Germline loops: CDR1 SQVTM, CDR2 ANQGSEA. The CDR3 spans 14 residues. V shed 7 bases and J shed 0 bases, with 13 bases lying between them. CDR3 in amino acids: CSGILTASNQPQHF. The CDR3 bases are TGCAGCGGTATCTTAACAGCTAGCAATCAGCCCCAGCATTTT.

In the case of this clone: The junction does not match germline at one end; this may be a read error. The chain recombines TRBV7-7 with TRBJ2-3; D not certain. The CDR3 runs to 15 residues. CDR1 is SSHAT and CDR2 is FNYEAQ in the germline V gene (reference sequence). The DNA for the CDR3 is TGTGCTAGCAGCTCCGGGCTTTCTAGCACAGATACGCAGTATTTT. Protein sequence: CASSSGLSSTDTQYF.

The chain combines TRBV7-9 with TRBJ1-2; D is undetermined. Between the trimmed V and J ends, which lost 5 bases and 3 bases, there was a span of 10 bases. Germline CDR1 and CDR2: SEHNR and FQNEAQ (reference sequence). This CDR3 is 13 amino acids long. In DNA, the CDR3 is TGTGCCAGCAGCCTATTCGATGACTATGGCTACACCTTC. As protein: CASSLFDDYGYTF.

This rearrangement joins TRBV19 to TRBJ2-1; 9 bases match TRBD2. The junction had 14 bases not matched to a gene; V was cut back by 8 bases and J by 0 bases. There are 18 residues in the CDR3. Per germline, CDR1 LNHDA and CDR2 SQIVND (reference sequence). The CDR3 spells CASGSWAAGGPSYNEQFF. In DNA, the CDR3 is TGTGCCAGTGGTTCCTGGGCGGCGGGAGGGCCCTCCTACAATGAGCAGTTCTTC.

The chain has TRBV2 and TRBJ2-7; 11 bases line up with TRBD2. The CDR3 is made up of 15 amino acids. Germline V gene sequence: CDR1 SNHLY, CDR2 FYNNEI. Trimming took 5 bases from V and 7 from J; bases not matched to a gene: 10. CDR3 sequence (DNA): TGTGCCAGCAGTCTTAGCGGGGGGGCCCTTTATGAGCAGTACTTC. Protein product: CASSLSGGALYEQYF. Full variable domain (rest looked up from reference TRBV2 and TRBJ2-7): EPEVTQTPSHQVTQMGQEVILRCVPISNHLYFYWYRQILGQKVEFLVSFYNNEISEKSEIFDDQFSVERPDGSNFTLKIRSTKLEDSAMYFCASSLSGGALYEQYFGPGTRLTVT.

The table lists this clone with a count of one. V gene TRBV28 combines with J gene TRBJ2-5; tentatively, D is TRBD2 (7 bases). The germline V gene has CDR1 MDHEN and CDR2 SYDVKM. CDR3 length equals 15 residues. V dropped 8 bases and J dropped 2 bases, with 18 bases sitting between them. The CDR3, as DNA: TGTGCCAGCTCTAGGGGGGGCAGATTACAAGAGACCCAGTACTTC. Protein product: CASSRGGRLQETQYF.

This sequence joins TRBV7-8 and TRBJ2-1; D gene unclear. V lost 5 bases and J lost 4, with 9 bases in between. The germline CDR1 and CDR2 sequences are SGHVS and FQNEAQ. The CDR3 consists of 13 residues. CDR3 coding DNA: TGTGCCAGCAGCACGGGCGTATACAATGAGCAGTTCTTC. Its protein is CASSTGVYNEQFF.